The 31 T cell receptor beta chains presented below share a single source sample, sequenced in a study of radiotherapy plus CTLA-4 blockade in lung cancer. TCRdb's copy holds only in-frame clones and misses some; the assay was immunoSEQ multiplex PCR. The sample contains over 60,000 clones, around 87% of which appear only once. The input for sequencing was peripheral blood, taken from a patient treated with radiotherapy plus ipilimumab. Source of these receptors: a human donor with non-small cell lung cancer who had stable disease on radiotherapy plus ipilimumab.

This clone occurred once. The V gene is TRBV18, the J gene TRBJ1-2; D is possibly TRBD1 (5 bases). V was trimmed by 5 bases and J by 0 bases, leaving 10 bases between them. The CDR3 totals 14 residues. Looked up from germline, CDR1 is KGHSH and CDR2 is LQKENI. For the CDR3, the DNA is TGTGCCAGCTCATCGGGACGGACTAACTATGGCTACACCTTC. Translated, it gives CASSSGRTNYGYTF.

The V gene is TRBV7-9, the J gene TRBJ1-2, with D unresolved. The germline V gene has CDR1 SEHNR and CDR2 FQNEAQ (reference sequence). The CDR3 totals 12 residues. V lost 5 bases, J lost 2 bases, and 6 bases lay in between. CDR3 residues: CASSPANYGYTF. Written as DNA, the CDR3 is TGTGCCAGCAGCCCCGCCAACTATGGCTACACCTTC.

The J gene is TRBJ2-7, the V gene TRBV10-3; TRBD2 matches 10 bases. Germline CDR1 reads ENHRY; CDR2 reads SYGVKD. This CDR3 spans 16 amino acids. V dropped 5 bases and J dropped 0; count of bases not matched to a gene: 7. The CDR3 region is CAISNSAGGTSYEQYF. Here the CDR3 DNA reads TGTGCCATCAGTAACTCAGCGGGAGGGACCTCCTACGAGCAGTACTTC.

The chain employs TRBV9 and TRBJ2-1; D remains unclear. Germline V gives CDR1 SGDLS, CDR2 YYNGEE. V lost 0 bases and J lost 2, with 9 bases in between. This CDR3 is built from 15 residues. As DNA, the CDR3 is TGTGCCAGCAGCGTAGCTGTCGGAACCTACAATGAGCAGTTCTTC. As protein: CASSVAVGTYNEQFF.

The CDR3 bases are TGTGCCAGCAGTCCCCCTGGCTATGGCTACACCTTC. It is translated as CASSPPGYGYTF. V usage is TRBV28 and J usage is TRBJ1-2; D is ambiguous. There are 12 residues in the CDR3. Germline assignment: CDR1 MDHEN and CDR2 SYDVKM. V gave up 5 bases and J gave up 4 bases, with 8 bases separating them.

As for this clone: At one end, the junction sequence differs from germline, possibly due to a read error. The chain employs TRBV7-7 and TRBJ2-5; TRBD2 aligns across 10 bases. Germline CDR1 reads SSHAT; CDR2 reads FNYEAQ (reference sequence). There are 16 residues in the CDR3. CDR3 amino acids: CASSLDGTSVQETQYF. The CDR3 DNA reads TGTGCTAGCAGCTTAGACGGGACTAGCGTACAAGAGACCCAGTACTTC.

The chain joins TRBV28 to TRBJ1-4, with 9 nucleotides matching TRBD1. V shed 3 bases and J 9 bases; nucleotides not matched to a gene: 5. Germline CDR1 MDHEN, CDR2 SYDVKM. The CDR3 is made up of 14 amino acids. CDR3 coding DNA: TGTGCCAGCAGTTTCTCGGGACAGGGCAAAAAACTGTTTTTT. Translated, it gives CASSFSGQGKKLFF.

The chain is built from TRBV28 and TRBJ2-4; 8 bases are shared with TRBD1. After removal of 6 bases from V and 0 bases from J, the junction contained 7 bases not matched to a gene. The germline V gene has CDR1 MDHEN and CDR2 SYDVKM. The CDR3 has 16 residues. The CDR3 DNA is TGTGCCAGCAGGCCGACAGGGGCGATAGCCAAAAACATTCAGTACTTC. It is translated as CASRPTGAIAKNIQYF.

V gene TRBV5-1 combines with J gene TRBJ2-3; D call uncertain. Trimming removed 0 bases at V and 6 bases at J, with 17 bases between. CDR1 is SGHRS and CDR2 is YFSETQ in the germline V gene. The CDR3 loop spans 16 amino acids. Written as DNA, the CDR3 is TGCGCCAGCAGCTTGGTAGGGTCAATTCGCAGGGATACGCAGTATTTT. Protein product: CASSLVGSIRRDTQYF. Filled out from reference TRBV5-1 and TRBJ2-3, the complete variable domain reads KAGVTQTPRYLIKTRGQQVTLSCSPISGHRSVSWYQQTPGQGLQFLFEYFSETQRNKGNFPGRFSGRQFSNSRSEMNVSTLELGDSALYLCASSLVGSIRRDTQYFGPGTRLTVL.

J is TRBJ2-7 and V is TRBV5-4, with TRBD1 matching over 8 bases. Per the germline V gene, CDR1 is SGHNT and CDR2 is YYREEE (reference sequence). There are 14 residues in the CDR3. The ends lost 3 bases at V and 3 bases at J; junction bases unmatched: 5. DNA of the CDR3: TGTGCCAGCAGCTACGGACAGGGTGTCTACGAGCAGTACTTC. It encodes CASSYGQGVYEQYF. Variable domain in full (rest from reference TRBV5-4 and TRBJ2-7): ETGVTQSPTHLIKTRGQQVTLRCSSQSGHNTVSWYQQALGQGPQFIFQYYREEENGRGNFPPRFSGLQFPNYSSELNVNALELDDSALYLCASSYGQGVYEQYFGPGTRLTVT.

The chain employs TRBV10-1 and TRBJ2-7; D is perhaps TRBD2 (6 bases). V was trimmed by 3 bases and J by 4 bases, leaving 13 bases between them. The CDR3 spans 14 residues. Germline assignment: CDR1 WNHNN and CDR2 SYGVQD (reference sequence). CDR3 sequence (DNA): TGCGCCAGCAGTGATGCCGGGAGTGTATACGAGCAGTACTTC. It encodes CASSDAGSVYEQYF.

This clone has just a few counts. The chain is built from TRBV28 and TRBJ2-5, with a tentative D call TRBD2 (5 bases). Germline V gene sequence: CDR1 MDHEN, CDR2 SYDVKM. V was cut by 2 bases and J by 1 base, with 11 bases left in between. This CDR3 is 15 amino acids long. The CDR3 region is CASSLRGTPQETQYF. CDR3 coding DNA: TGTGCCAGCAGTTTACGGGGTACCCCCCAAGAGACCCAGTACTTC.

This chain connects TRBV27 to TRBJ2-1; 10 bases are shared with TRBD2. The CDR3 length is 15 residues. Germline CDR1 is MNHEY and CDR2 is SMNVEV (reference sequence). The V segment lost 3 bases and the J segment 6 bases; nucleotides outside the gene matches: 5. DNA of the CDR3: TGTGCCAGCAGTTTGGAGCGGGGGGGCCCCAATGAGCAGTTCTTC. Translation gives CASSLERGGPNEQFF.

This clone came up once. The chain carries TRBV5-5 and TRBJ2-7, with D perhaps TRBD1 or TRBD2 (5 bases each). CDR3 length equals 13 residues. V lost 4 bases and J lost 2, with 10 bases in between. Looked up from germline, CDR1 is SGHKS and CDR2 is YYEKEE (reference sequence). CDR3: CASSRQGAYEQYF. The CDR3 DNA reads TGTGCCAGCAGCAGGCAGGGAGCCTACGAGCAGTACTTC.

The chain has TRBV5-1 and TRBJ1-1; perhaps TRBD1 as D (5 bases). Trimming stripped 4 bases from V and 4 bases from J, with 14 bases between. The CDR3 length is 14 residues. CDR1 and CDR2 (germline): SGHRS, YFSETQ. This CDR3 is CASSRGPPVTEAFF. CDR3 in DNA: TGCGCCAGCAGCAGGGGCCCCCCGGTCACTGAAGCTTTCTTT.

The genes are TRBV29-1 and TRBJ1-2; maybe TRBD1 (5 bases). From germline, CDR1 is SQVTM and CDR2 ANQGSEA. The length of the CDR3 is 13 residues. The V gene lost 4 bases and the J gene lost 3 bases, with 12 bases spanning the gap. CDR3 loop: CSVGGGRDYGYTF. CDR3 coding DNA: TGCAGCGTTGGGGGCGGGCGGGACTATGGCTACACCTTC.

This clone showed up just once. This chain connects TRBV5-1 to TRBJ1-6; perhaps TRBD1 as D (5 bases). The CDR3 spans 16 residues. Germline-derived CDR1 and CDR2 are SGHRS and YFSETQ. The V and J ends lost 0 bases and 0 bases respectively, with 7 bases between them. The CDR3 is CASSLAGSSYNSPLHF. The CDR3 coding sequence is TGCGCCAGCAGCTTGGCAGGGAGCTCCTATAATTCACCCCTCCACTTT.

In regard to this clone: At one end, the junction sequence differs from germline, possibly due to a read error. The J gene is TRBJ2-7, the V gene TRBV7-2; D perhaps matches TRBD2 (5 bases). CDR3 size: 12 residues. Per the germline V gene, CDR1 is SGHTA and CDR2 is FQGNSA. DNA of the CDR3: TGTGCCAGCAGCCGTCGAGGGTACGGGCAGTACTTC. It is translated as CASSRRGYGQYF.

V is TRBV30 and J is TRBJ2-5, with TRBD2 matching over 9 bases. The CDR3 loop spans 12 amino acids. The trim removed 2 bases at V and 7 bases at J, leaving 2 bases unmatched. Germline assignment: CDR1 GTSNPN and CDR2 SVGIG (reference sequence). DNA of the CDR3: TGTGCCTGGAGTACGACTAGCGGGACCCAGTACTTC. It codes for CAWSTTSGTQYF.

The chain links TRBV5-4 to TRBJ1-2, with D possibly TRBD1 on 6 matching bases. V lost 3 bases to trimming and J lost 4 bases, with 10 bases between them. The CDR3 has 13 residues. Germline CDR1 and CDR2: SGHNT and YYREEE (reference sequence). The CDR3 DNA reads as TGTGCCAGCAGCTCGGGAGGGGGCTATGGCTACACCTTC. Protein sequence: CASSSGGGYGYTF. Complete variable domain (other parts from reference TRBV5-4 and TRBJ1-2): ETGVTQSPTHLIKTRGQQVTLRCSSQSGHNTVSWYQQALGQGPQFIFQYYREEENGRGNFPPRFSGLQFPNYSSELNVNALELDDSALYLCASSSGGGYGYTFGSGTRLTVV.

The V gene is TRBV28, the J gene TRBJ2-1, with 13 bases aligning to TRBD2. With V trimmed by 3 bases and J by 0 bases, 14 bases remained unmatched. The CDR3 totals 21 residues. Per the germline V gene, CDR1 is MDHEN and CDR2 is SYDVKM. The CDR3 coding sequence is TGTGCCAGCAGTTTCGGACTAGCGGGAGAAGAAGCCGTGAGCTCCTACAATGAGCAGTTCTTC. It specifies CASSFGLAGEEAVSSYNEQFF. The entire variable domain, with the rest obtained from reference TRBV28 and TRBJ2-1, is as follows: DVKVTQSSRYLVKRTGEKVFLECVQDMDHENMFWYRQDPGLGLRLIYFSYDVKMKEKGDIPEGYSVSREKKERFSLILESASTNQTSMYLCASSFGLAGEEAVSSYNEQFFGPGTRLTVL.

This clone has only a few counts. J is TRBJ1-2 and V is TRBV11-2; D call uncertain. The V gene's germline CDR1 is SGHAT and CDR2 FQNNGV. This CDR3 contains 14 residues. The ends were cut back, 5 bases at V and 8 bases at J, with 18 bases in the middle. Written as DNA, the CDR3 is TGTGCCAGCAGCATAGCTGGATCCCGTGGAGGCTACACCTTC. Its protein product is CASSIAGSRGGYTF.

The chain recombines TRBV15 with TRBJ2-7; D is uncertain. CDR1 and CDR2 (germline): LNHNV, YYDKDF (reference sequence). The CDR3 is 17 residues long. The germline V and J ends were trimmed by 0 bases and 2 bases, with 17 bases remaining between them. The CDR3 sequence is CATSRDSILFGAYEQYF. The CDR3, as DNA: TGTGCCACCAGCAGAGATTCGATCCTTTTTGGGGCCTACGAGCAGTACTTC. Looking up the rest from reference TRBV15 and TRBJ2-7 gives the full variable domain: DAMVIQNPRYQVTQFGKPVTLSCSQTLNHNVMYWYQQKSSQAPKLLFHYYDKDFNNEADTPDNFQSRRPNTSFCFLDIRSPGLGDTAMYLCATSRDSILFGAYEQYFGPGTRLTVT.

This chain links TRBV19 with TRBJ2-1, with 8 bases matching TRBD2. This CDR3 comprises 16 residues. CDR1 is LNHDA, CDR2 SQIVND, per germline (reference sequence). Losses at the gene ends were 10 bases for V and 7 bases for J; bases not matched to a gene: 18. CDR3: CATLTTPSGRGNEQFF. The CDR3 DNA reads TGTGCCACCCTCACAACCCCGAGCGGGAGAGGAAATGAGCAGTTCTTC.

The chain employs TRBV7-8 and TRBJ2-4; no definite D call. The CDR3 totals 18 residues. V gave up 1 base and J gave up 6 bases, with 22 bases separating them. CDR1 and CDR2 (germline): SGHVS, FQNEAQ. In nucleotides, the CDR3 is TGTGCCAGCAGCTTAGTAGTGTCGGCTACCGGAATGAGAAACATTCAGTACTTC. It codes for CASSLVVSATGMRNIQYF.

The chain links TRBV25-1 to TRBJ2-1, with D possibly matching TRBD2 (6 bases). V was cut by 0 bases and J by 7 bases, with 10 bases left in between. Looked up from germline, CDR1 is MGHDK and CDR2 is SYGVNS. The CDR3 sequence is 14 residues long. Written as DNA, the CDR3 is TGTGCCAGCAGTGAATACAGAGGAGGGAATGAGCAGTTCTTC. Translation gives CASSEYRGGNEQFF. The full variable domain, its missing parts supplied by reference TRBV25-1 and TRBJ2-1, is EADIYQTPRYLVIGTGKKITLECSQTMGHDKMYWYQQDPGMELHLIHYSYGVNSTEKGDLSSESTVSRIRTEHFPLTLESARPSHTSQYLCASSEYRGGNEQFFGPGTRLTVL.

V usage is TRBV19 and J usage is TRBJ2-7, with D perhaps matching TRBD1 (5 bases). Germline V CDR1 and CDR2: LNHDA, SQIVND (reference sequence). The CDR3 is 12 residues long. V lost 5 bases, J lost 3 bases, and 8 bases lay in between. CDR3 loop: CASSDSLYEQYF. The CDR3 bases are TGTGCCAGTAGTGACAGCCTCTACGAGCAGTACTTC.

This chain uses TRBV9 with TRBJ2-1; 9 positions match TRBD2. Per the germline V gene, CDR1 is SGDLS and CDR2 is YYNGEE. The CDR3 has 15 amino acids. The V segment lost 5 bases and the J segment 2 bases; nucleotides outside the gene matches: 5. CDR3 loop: CASRGSGSAYNEQFF. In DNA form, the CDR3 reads TGTGCCAGCAGAGGTAGCGGGAGTGCCTACAATGAGCAGTTCTTC.

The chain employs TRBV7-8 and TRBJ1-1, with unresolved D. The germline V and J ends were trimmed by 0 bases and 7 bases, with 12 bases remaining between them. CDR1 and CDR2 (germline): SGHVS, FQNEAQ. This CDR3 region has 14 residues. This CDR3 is CASSLAGFNGEAFF. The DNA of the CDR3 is TGTGCCAGCAGCTTAGCGGGATTTAATGGTGAAGCTTTCTTT. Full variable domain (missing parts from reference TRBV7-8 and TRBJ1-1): GAGVSQSPRYKVAKRGQDVALRCDPISGHVSLFWYQQALGQGPEFLTYFQNEAQLDKSGLPSDRFFAERPEGSVSTLKIQRTQQEDSAVYLCASSLAGFNGEAFFGQGTRLTVV.

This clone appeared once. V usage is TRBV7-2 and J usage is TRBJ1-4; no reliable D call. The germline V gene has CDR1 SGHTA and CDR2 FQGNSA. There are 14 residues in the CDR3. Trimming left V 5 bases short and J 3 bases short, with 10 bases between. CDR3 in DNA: TGTGCCAGCAGCCCGTTTGGGGCTAATGAAAAACTGTTTTTT. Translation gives CASSPFGANEKLFF.

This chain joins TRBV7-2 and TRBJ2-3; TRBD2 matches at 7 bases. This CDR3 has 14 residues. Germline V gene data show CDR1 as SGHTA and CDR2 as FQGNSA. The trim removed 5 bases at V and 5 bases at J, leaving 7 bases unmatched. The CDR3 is CASSPGGARDTQYF. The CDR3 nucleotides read TGTGCCAGCAGCCCGGGGGGAGCGAGAGATACGCAGTATTTT.